Described below is a single T cell receptor beta chain sequence and its context. The sample originates from a study of CD8 T cells in Susac syndrome. There are 15 residues in the CDR3. Trimming at V came to 3 bases and at J to 10 bases, leaving 8 bases not matched to a gene. Germline assignment: CDR1 MNHEY and CDR2 SMNVEV (reference sequence). RNA was extracted with the RNeasy kit, and a quantity of about 0.45 to 1 ug was reverse transcribed using random hexamers. MiXCR was run by TCRdb on the immunoSEQ multiplex PCR reads, yielding one entry per CDR3 protein. The repertoire holds 150,000 to 190,000 distinct CDR3 sequences, with approximately 94% as singletons.

What was sequenced was CD8+ T cells from PBMCs. The receptor was derived from a human donor with multiple sclerosis. The rearrangement joins TRBV27 to TRBJ2-1; 11 positions match TRBD2. CDR3 residues: CASSFTSGGSGEQFF. The CDR3 DNA follows: TGTGCCAGCAGTTTTACTAGCGGGGGTTCAGGGGAGCAGTTCTTC.